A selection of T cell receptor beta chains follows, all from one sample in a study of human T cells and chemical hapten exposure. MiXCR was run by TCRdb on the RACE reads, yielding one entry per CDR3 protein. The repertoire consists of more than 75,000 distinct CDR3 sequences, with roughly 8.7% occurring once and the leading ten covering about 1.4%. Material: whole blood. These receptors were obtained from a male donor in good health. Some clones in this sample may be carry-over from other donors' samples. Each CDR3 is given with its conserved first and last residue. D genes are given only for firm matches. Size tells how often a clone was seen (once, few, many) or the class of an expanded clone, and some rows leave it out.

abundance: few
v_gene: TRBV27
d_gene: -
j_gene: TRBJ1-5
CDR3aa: CASSFKGDQPQHF
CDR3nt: TGTGCCAGCAGTTTCAAGGGGGATCAGCCCCAGCATTTT

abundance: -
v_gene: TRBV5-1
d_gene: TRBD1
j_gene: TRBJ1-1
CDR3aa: CASSFGTGVTNTEAFF
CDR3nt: TGCGCCAGCAGCTTTGGGACAGGGGTCACGAACACTGAAGCTTTCTTT

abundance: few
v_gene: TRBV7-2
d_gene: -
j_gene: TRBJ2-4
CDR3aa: CASSLAGSIQYF
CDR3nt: TGTGCCAGCAGCTTAGCGGGGTCCATTCAGTACTTC

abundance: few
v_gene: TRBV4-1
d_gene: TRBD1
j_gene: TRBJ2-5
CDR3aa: CASSSYIEQGEETQYF
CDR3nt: TGCGCCAGCAGCTCCTATATTGAACAGGGGGAAGAGACCCAGTACTTC

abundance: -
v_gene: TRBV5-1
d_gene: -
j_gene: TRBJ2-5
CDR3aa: CASTRGDQETQYF
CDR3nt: TGCGCCAGCACCCGGGGAGACCAAGAGACCCAGTACTTC

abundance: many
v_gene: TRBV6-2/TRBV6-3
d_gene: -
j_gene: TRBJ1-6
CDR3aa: CASSYGGARSPLHF
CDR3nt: TGTGCCAGCAGTTACGGTGGAGCGCGATCACCCCTCCACTTT

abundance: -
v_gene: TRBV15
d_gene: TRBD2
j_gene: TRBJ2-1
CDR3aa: CATSGREEQFF
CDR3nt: TGTGCCACCAGCGGGAGGGAAGAGCAGTTCTTC

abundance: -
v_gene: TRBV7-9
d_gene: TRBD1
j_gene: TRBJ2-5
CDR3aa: CASSLGQGKETQYF
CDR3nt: TGTGCCAGCAGCTTAGGACAGGGGAAAGAGACCCAGTACTTC

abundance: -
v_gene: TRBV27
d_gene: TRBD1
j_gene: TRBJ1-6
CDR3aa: CASSWGQGEGKSPLHF
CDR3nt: TGTGCCAGCAGCTGGGGACAGGGGGAAGGCAAATCACCCCTCCACTTT

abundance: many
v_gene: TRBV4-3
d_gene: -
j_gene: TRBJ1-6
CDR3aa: CASSQGSAFNSPLHF
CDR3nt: TGCGCCAGCAGCCAAGGATCAGCTTTCAATTCACCCCTCCACTTT

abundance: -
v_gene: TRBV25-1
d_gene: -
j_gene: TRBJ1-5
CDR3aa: CASSELGRPQHF
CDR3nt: TGTGCCAGCAGTGAACTAGGTCGGCCCCAGCATTTT

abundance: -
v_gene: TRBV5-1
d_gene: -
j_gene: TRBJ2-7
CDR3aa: CASSLMSGSYEQYF
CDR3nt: TGCGCCAGCAGCTTAATGTCAGGGTCCTACGAGCAGTACTTC

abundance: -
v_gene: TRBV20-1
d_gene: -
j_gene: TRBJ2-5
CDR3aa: CSARALGIPQETQYF
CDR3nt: TGCAGTGCTAGAGCCCTTGGGATCCCGCAAGAGACCCAGTACTTC

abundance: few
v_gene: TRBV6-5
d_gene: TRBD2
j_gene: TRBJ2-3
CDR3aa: CASSYSGGKADTQYF
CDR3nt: TGTGCCAGCAGTTACAGCGGGGGAAAGGCAGATACGCAGTATTTT

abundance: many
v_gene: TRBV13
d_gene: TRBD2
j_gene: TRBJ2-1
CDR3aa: CASSWTGLAVYNEQFF
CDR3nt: TGTGCCAGCAGCTGGACGGGACTAGCGGTCTACAATGAGCAGTTCTTC

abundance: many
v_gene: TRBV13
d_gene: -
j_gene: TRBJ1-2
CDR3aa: CASSLADGHSYGYTF
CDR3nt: TGTGCCAGCAGCTTAGCGGACGGCCACTCCTATGGCTACACCTTC

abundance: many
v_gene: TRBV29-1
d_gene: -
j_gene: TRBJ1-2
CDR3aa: CSVVAGQRYGYTF
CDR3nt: TGCAGCGTTGTAGCCGGTCAGCGCTATGGCTACACCTTC

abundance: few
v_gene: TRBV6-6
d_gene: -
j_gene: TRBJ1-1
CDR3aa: CASSYVSVNTEAFF
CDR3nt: TGTGCCAGCAGTTACGTTTCGGTCAACACTGAAGCTTTCTTT

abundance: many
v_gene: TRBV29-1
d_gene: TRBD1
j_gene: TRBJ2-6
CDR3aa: CSVEVWTGVRGANVLTF
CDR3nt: TGCAGCGTTGAAGTTTGGACAGGGGTAAGAGGGGCCAACGTCCTGACTTTC

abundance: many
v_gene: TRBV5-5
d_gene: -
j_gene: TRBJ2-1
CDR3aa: CASSLYWDEQFF
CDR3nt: TGTGCCAGCAGCTTGTATTGGGATGAGCAGTTCTTC

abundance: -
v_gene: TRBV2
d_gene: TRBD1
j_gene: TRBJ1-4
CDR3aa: CASSEAGTGSTTNEKLFF
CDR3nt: TGTGCCAGCAGTGAGGCCGGGACAGGTTCGACAACTAATGAAAAACTGTTTTTT

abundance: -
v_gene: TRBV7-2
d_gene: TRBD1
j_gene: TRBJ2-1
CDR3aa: CASSPDRLINNEQFF
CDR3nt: TGTGCCAGCAGCCCGGACAGGCTGATCAACAATGAGCAGTTCTTC

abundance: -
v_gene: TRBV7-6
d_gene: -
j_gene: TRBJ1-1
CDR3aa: CASTETPTEGDEAFF
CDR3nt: TGTGCCAGCACCGAAACCCCGACAGAGGGGGATGAAGCTTTCTTT

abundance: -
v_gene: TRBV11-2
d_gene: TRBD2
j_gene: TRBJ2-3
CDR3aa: CASSLGAGGSTDTQYF
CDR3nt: TGTGCCAGCAGCTTGGGCGCGGGAGGAAGCACAGATACGCAGTATTTT

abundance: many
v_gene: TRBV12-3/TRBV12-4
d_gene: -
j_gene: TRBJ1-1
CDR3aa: CASSQAAGWGEAFF
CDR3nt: TGTGCCAGCAGCCAAGCTGCAGGGTGGGGTGAAGCTTTCTTT

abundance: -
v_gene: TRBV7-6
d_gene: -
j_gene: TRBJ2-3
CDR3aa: CASSNGQRIGTDTQYF
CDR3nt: TGTGCCAGCAGCAACGGACAGCGGATAGGCACAGATACGCAGTATTTT

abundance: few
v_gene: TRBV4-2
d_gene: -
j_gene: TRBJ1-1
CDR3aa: CASSQEIVGMVTEAFF
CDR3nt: TGTGCCAGCAGCCAAGAAATCGTAGGGATGGTCACTGAAGCTTTCTTT

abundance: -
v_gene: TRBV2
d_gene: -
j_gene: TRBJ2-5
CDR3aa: CASTDGQETQYF
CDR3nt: TGTGCCAGCACGGACGGCCAAGAGACCCAGTACTTC

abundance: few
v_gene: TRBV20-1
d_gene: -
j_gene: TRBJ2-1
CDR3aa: CSARVGSGRDNEQFF
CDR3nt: TGCAGTGCTAGAGTAGGGAGTGGCAGAGACAATGAGCAGTTCTTC

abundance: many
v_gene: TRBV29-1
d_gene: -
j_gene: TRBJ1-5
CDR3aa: CSFLQGTYSNQPQHF
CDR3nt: TGCAGCTTCCTACAGGGCACCTATAGCAATCAGCCCCAGCATTTT

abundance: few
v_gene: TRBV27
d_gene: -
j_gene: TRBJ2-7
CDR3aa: CASTGAHEQYF
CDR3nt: TGTGCCAGCACCGGGGCCCACGAGCAGTACTTC

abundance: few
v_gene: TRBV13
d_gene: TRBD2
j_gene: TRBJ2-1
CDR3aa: CASSLAGGPRNEQFF
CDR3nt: TGTGCCAGCAGCTTAGCGGGAGGGCCAAGGAATGAGCAGTTCTTC

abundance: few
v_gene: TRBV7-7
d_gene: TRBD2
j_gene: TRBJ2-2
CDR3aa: CASSLSGIAGELFF
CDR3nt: TGTGCCAGCAGTTTAAGCGGGATCGCCGGGGAGCTGTTTTTT

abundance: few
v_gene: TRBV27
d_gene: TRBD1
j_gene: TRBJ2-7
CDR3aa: CASSPRDSSYEQYF
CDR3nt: TGTGCCAGCAGCCCCCGGGACAGCTCCTACGAGCAGTACTTC

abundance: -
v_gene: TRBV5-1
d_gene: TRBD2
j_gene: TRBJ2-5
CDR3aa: CASSRGLAGRRQETQYF
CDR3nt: TGCGCCAGCAGCCGGGGACTAGCGGGACGCCGCCAAGAGACCCAGTACTTC

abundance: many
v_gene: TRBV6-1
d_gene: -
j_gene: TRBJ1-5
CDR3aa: CASSVGGHYSNQPQHF
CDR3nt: TGTGCCAGCAGTGTCGGGGGACATTATAGCAATCAGCCCCAGCATTTT

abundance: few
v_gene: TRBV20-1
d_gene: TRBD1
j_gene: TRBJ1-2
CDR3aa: CSARGTGGPLANYGYTF
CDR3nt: TGCAGTGCTAGAGGGACAGGGGGCCCTCTGGCTAACTATGGCTACACCTTC

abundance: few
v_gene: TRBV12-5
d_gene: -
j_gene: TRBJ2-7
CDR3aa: CASGLNTYEQYF
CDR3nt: TGTGCTAGTGGTTTGAACACCTACGAGCAGTACTTC

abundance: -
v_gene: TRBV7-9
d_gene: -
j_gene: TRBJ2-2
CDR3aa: CASSSSRANTGELFF
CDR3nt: TGTGCCAGCAGCTCTTCTCGAGCAAACACCGGGGAGCTGTTTTTT

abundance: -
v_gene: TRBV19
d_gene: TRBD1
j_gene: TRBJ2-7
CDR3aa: CASSGQGTYEQYF
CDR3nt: TGTGCCAGTAGTGGACAGGGCACCTACGAGCAGTACTTC

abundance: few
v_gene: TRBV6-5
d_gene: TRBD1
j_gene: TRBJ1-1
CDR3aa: CASSYSSRDRSEAFF
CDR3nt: TGTGCCAGCAGTTACTCGTCCCGGGACAGGAGTGAAGCTTTCTTT

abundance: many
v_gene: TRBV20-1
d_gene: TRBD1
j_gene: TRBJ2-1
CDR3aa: CSAGGTGGILGEQFF
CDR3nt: TGCAGTGCTGGTGGGACAGGGGGCATCTTGGGTGAGCAGTTCTTC

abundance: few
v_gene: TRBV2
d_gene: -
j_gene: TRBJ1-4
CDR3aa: CASSPARIEKLFF
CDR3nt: TGTGCCAGCAGTCCTGCAAGGATTGAAAAACTGTTTTTT

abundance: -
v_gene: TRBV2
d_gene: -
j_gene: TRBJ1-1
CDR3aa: CASSEIIIGENTEAFF
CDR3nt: TGTGCCAGCAGTGAAATTATTATAGGGGAGAACACTGAAGCTTTCTTT

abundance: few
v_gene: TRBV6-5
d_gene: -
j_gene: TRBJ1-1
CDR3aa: CASSPPTENTEAFF
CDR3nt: TGTGCCAGCAGCCCCCCGACCGAGAACACTGAAGCTTTCTTT